This T cell receptor (beta chain) emerged from a study of blood T cell repertoires in COVID-19. Methods used by the authors: Reference gene primer amplification yielded estimated nucleated cell counts. The protocol was immunoSEQ multiplex PCR, while the TCRdb copy is restricted to in-frame clones and leaves out a portion. The V and J calls and clone size are taken from that table; D and trimming were inferred from the DNA. The repertoire holds 150,000 to 200,000 clones, with roughly 88% as singletons. Germline V gene data show CDR1 as SEHNR and CDR2 as FQNEAQ (reference sequence). V lost 4 bases, J lost 7 bases, and 9 bases stayed unmatched. This CDR3 spans 15 amino acids.

Sequenced: PBMCs or T cells enriched from blood (not recorded which). The J gene is TRBJ1-4, the V gene TRBV7-9; TRBD1 matches 7 bases. This TCR came from a woman younger than 45 who had recovered from COVID-19. The CDR3 loop is CASSSELTGSEKLFF. For the CDR3, the DNA is TGTGCCAGCAGCTCAGAATTGACAGGGTCTGAAAAACTGTTTTTT.